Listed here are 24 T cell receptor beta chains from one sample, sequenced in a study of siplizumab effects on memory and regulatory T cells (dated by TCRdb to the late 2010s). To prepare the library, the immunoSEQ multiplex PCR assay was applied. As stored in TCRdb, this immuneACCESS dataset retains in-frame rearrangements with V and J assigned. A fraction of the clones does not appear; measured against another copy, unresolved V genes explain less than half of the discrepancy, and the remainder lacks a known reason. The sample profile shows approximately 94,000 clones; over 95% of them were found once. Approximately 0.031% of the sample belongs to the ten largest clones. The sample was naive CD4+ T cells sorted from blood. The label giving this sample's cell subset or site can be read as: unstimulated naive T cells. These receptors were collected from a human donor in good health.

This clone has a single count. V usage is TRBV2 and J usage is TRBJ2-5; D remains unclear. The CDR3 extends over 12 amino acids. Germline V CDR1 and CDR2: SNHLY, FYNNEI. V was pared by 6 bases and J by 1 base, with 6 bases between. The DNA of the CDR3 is TGTGCCAGCAGGCACTCCCAAGAGACCCAGTACTTC. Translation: CASRHSQETQYF.

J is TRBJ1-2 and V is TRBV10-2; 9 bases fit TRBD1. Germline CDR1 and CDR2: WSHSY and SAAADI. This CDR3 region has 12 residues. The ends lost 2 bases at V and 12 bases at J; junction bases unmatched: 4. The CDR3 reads CASSEGGTGNTF. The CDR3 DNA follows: TGCGCCAGCAGTGAGGGCGGGACAGGGAACACCTTC.

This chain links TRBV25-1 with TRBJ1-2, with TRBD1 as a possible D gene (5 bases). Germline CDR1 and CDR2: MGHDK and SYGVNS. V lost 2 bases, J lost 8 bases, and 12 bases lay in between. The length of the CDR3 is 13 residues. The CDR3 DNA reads TGTGCCAGCAGTGAAGAGGGACGGCACGGCTACACCTTC. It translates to CASSEEGRHGYTF.

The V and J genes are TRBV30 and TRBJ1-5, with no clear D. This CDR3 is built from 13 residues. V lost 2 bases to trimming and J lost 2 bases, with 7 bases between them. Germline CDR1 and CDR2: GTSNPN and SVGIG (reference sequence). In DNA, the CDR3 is TGTGCCTGGAGTCAGGAGGGCAATCAGCCCCAGCATTTT. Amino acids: CAWSQEGNQPQHF.

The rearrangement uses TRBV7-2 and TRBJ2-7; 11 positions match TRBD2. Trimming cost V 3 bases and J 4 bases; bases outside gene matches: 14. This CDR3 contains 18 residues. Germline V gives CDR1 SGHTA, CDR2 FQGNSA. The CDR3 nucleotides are TGTGCCAGCAGCTTTATCCTAGCGGGGGGCCCTAGATCTTACGAGCAGTACTTC. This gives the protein CASSFILAGGPRSYEQYF.

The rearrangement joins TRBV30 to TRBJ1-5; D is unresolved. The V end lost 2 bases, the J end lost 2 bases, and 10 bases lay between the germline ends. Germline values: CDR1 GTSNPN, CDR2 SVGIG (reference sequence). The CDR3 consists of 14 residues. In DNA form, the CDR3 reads TGTGCCTGGAGTATGGACGGCCGCAATCAGCCCCAGCATTTT. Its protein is CAWSMDGRNQPQHF.

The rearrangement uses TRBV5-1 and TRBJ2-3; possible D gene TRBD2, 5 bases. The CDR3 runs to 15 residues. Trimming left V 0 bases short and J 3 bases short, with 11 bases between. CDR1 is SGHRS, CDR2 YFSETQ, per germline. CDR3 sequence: CASSLGGGWTDTQYF. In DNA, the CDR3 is TGCGCCAGCAGCTTGGGTGGCGGGTGGACAGATACGCAGTATTTT.

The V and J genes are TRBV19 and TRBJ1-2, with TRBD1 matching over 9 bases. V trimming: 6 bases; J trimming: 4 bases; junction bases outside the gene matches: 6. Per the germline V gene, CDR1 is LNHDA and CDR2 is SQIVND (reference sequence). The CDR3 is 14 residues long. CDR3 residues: CASRFTGGVYGYTF. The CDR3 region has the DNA TGTGCCAGTAGATTCACAGGGGGCGTCTATGGCTACACCTTC.

In nucleotides, the CDR3 is TGCGCCAGCAGCTTCCAGACTGACGCCGGGGAAAAACTGTTTTTT. Translating it yields CASSFQTDAGEKLFF. V usage is TRBV5-1 and J usage is TRBJ1-4; D call uncertain. The CDR3 extends over 15 amino acids. V was pared by 2 bases and J by 8 bases, with 16 bases between. Germline CDR1 reads SGHRS; CDR2 reads YFSETQ. The full variable domain, with the rest looked up from reference TRBV5-1 and TRBJ1-4, is KAGVTQTPRYLIKTRGQQVTLSCSPISGHRSVSWYQQTPGQGLQFLFEYFSETQRNKGNFPGRFSGRQFSNSRSEMNVSTLELGDSALYLCASSFQTDAGEKLFFGSGTQLSVL.

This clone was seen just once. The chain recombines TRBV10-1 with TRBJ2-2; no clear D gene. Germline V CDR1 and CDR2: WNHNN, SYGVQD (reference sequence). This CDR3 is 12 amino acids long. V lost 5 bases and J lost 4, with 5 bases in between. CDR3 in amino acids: CASSPATGELFF. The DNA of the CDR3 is TGCGCCAGCAGTCCAGCCACCGGGGAGCTGTTTTTT.

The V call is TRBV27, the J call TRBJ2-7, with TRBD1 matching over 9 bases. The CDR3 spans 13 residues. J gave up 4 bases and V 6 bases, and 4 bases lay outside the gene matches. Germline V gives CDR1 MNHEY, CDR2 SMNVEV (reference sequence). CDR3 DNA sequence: TGTGCCAGCAGGGGACAGGGTACTTACGAGCAGTACTTC. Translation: CASRGQGTYEQYF.

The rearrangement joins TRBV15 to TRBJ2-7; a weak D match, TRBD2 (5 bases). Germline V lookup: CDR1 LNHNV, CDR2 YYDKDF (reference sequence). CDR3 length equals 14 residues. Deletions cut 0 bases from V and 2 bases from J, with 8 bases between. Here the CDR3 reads CATSRDPGTYEQYF. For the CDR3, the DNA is TGTGCCACCAGCAGAGATCCGGGGACCTACGAGCAGTACTTC.

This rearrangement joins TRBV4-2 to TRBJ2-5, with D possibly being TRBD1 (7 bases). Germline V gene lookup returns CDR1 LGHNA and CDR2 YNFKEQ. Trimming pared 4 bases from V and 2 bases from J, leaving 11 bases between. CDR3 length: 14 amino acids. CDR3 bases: TGTGCCAGCAGCCCAGGGGGGCCTCAAGAGACCCAGTACTTC. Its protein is CASSPGGPQETQYF.

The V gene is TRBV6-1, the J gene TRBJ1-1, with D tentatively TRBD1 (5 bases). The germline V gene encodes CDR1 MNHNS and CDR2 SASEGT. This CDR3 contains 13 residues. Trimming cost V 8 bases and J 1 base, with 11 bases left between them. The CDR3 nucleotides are TGTGCCAGCTCATACCAGGGGAACACTGAAGCTTTCTTT. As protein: CASSYQGNTEAFF.

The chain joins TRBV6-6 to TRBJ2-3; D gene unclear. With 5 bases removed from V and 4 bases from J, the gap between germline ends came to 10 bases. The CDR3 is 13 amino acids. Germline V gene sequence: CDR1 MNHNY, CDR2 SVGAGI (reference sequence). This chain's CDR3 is CASSRWAADTQYF. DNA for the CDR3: TGTGCCAGCAGTCGATGGGCGGCAGATACGCAGTATTTT.

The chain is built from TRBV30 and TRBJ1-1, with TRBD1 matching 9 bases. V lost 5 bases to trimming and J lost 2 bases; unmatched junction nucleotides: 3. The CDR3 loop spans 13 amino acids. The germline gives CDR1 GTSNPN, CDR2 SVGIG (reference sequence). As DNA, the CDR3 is TGTGCCTGGGGACAGGGGTACAACACTGAAGCTTTCTTT. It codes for CAWGQGYNTEAFF.

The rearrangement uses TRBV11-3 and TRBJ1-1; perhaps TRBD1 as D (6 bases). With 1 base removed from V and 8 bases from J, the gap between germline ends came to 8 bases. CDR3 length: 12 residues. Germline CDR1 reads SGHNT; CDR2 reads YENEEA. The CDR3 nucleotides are TGTGCCAGCAGCTTAGGGACAGCCGAAGCTTTCTTT. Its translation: CASSLGTAEAFF.

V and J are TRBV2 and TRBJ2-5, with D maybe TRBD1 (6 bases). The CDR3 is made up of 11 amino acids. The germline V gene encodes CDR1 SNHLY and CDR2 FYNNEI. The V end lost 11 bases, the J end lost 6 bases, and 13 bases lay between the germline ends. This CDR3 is CASHREKTQYF. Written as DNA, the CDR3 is TGTGCCTCACACAGGGAAAAGACCCAGTACTTC.

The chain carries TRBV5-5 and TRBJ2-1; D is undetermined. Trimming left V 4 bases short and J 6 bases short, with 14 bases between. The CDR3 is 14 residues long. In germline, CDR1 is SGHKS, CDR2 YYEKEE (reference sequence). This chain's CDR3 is CASSPSPSSNEQFF. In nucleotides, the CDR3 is TGTGCCAGCAGCCCCTCGCCCAGTTCCAATGAGCAGTTCTTC.

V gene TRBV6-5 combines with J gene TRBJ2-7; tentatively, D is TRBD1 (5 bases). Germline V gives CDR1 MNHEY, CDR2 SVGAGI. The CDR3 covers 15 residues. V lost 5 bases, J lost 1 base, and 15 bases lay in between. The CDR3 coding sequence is TGTGCCAGCAGTCCTACGGACATACAATCCTACGAGCAGTACTTC. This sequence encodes CASSPTDIQSYEQYF.

The CDR3 region has the DNA TGTGCCAGTAGTATGTCCGGGGGAGGGGTGCCCTACGAGCAGTACTTC. This gives the protein CASSMSGGGVPYEQYF. This chain uses TRBV19 with TRBJ2-7, with 7 bases that match TRBD2. V was pared by 3 bases and J by 2 bases, with 10 bases of the junction left unmatched. Germline V CDR1 and CDR2: LNHDA, SQIVND (reference sequence). This CDR3 has 16 amino acids.

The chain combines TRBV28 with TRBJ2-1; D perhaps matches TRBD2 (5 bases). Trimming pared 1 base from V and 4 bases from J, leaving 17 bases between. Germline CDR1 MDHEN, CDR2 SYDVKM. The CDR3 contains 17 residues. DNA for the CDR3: TGTGCCAGCAGTTTATTGTTTACTAGACCAAGTTACAATGAGCAGTTCTTC. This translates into CASSLLFTRPSYNEQFF. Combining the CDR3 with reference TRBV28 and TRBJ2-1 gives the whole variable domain DVKVTQSSRYLVKRTGEKVFLECVQDMDHENMFWYRQDPGLGLRLIYFSYDVKMKEKGDIPEGYSVSREKKERFSLILESASTNQTSMYLCASSLLFTRPSYNEQFFGPGTRLTVL.

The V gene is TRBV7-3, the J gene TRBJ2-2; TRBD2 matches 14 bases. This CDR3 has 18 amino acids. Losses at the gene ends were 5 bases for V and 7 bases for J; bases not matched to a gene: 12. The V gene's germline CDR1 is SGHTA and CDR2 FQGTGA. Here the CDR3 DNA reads TGTGCCAGCAGCCCCGGACTAGCGGGGGGTCTTCGTGGCGGGGAGCTGTTTTTT. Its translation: CASSPGLAGGLRGGELFF.

The CDR3 DNA is TGTGCCAGCAGCTTGATCCGGGGGACCTCTGGAAACACCATATATTTT. Encoded protein: CASSLIRGTSGNTIYF. The rearrangement uses TRBV11-2 and TRBJ1-3; the D gene is possibly TRBD1 (5 bases). CDR1 and CDR2 from the germline V gene are SGHAT and FQNNGV. The CDR3 spans 16 residues. V was shortened by 3 bases and J by 0 bases, with 12 bases between the two germline ends.